The present T cell receptor beta chain was sequenced within a study of OX40 agonist ivuxolimab in advanced cancers. The method was immunoSEQ multiplex PCR; TCRdb's version includes in-frame clones alone and lacks a portion of them. The sample carries about 21,000 clones, approximately 90% recorded once. This material consisted of CD4+ or CD8+ T cells sorted from blood, taken in a trial of the OX40 agonist ivuxolimab. This TCR came from an adult with an advanced solid tumor such as melanoma, head and neck, liver or kidney cancer.

This CDR3 is CASSLGPTEAFF. Written as DNA, the CDR3 is TGTGCCAGCAGCTTGGGGCCCACTGAAGCTTTCTTT. V is TRBV7-9 and J is TRBJ1-1, with D possibly matching TRBD1 (5 bases). V was pared by 3 bases and J by 4 bases, with 6 bases between. Looked up from germline, CDR1 is SEHNR and CDR2 is FQNEAQ (reference sequence). This CDR3 has 12 amino acids.